This is a list of T cell receptor beta chains from one sample in a study of cytomegalovirus exposure and HLA in healthy donors. The repertoire was sequenced with immunoSEQ multiplex PCR; TCRdb's copy has only in-frame clones and lacks some. The sample lists some 160,000 clones; 80% to 85% were seen once. Sequenced sample: PBMCs. Receptor source: a woman aged 18-29 years in good health and CMV-seronegative. The CDR3 runs from the conserved cysteine through the conserved F or W. Fields, in order: J gene, V gene, D gene, clone size, CDR3 DNA, CDR3 protein. D genes are given only for firm matches. Rows may omit the clone size; those that give it use once, few, many or a size class.

TRBJ1-1 | TRBV10-3 | - | - | TGTGCCATCAGCTCACAGGGTGGAGAGAACACTGAAGCTTTCTTT | CAISSQGGENTEAFF
TRBJ1-6 | TRBV28 | - | - | TGTGCCAGCACGCAACACCTTAATTCACCCCTCCACTTT | CASTQHLNSPLHF
TRBJ2-2 | TRBV5-1 | TRBD1 | - | TGCGCCAGCCGACAGGGCGGGAACACCGGGGAGCTGTTTTTT | CASRQGGNTGELFF
TRBJ2-1 | TRBV10-1 | - | once | TGCGCCAGCAATAAAGAGAGATACAATGAGCAGTTCTTC | CASNKERYNEQFF
TRBJ1-5 | TRBV19 | - | - | TGTGCCAGTAGTATTTCAGCGGGGAATCAGCCCCAGCATTTT | CASSISAGNQPQHF
TRBJ2-1 | TRBV19 | TRBD2 | - | TGTGCCAGTAGTATCAGCGGGGGGCGAATTAATGAGCAGTTCTTC | CASSISGGRINEQFF
TRBJ2-3 | TRBV4-1 | - | - | TGCGCCAGCAGCCAAGATGGGGCCACAGATACGCAGTATTTT | CASSQDGATDTQYF
TRBJ2-5 | TRBV28 | - | - | TGTGCCAGCGGTAGCGTGAGGGTCCGACGGGAGACCCAGTACTTC | CASGSVRVRRETQYF
TRBJ2-2 | TRBV7-9 | TRBD2 | - | TGTGCCAGCAGCCAGCGGGGGGCCACGAACACCGGGGAGCTGTTTTTT | CASSQRGATNTGELFF
TRBJ2-5 | TRBV7-9 | TRBD1 | - | TGTGCCAGCAGCTTATCAGGGGGCTTTGAGACCCAGTACTTC | CASSLSGGFETQYF
TRBJ1-2 | TRBV4-1 | - | - | TGCGCCAGCAGCCAAGATCGGGGGAGAGGCTACACCTTC | CASSQDRGRGYTF
TRBJ1-2 | TRBV2 | - | - | TGTGCCAGCAGATCAAGCTCCGCTAACTATGGCTACACCTTC | CASRSSSANYGYTF
TRBJ1-1 | TRBV29-1 | TRBD1 | - | TGCAGCGTTGGGGACAGGGGATTCGGCACTGAAGCTTTCTTT | CSVGDRGFGTEAFF
TRBJ2-2 | TRBV27 | - | few | TGTGCCAGCAGTTTTGGCACAGGCACCGGGGAGCTGTTTTTT | CASSFGTGTGELFF
TRBJ2-7 | TRBV2 | - | - | TGTGCCAGCAGTGGTACAGGGTCAGGTATTAGCGAGCAGTACTTC | CASSGTGSGISEQYF
TRBJ1-2 | TRBV28 | TRBD1 | - | TGTGCCAGCTTACCCGGGACAGTTCCTAACTATGGCTACACCTTC | CASLPGTVPNYGYTF
TRBJ2-7 | TRBV30 | - | - | TGTGCCTGGAACAGGATAGATCGCGAGCAGTACTTC | CAWNRIDREQYF
TRBJ1-2 | TRBV5-1 | TRBD1 | few | TGCGCCAGCAGCTTGGGACAGGGTCCAGGAGCCTATGGCTACACCTTC | CASSLGQGPGAYGYTF
TRBJ1-5 | TRBV14 | - | - | TGTGCCAGCAGCCACTTAAGACGGGTCTATAGCAATCAGCCCCAGCATTTT | CASSHLRRVYSNQPQHF
TRBJ1-1 | TRBV11-3 | TRBD1 | - | TGTGCCAGCAGCTTAGGGTCCTGGGACAGGAACACTGAAGCTTTCTTT | CASSLGSWDRNTEAFF
TRBJ2-7 | TRBV7-2 | - | - | TGTGCCAGCAGCCCCCGGCAGGGGACCTACGAGCAGTACTTC | CASSPRQGTYEQYF
TRBJ2-5 | TRBV6-1 | - | - | TGTGCCAGCAGTGCTATGCGGGGAGGTCAAGAGACCCAGTACTTC | CASSAMRGGQETQYF
TRBJ1-4 | TRBV5-1 | TRBD1 | - | TGCGCCAGCAGCCCGGGACAGGGAAATGAAAAACTGTTTTTT | CASSPGQGNEKLFF
TRBJ1-2 | TRBV2 | - | - | TGTGCCAGCAGTGGAGGGATTTATGGCTACACCTTC | CASSGGIYGYTF
TRBJ2-7 | TRBV19 | TRBD1 | - | TGTGCCAGTAGCACCGACAGGGGCTACGAGCAGTACTTC | CASSTDRGYEQYF
TRBJ2-1 | TRBV19 | TRBD1 | - | TGTGCCAGTACCAAGGACAGGGGGGTCTCCTACAATGAGCAGTTCTTC | CASTKDRGVSYNEQFF
TRBJ2-1 | TRBV4-1 | TRBD2 | - | TGCGCCAGCAGCCAAGAGAGAGCGGGGGGGTCACAGTTCTTC | CASSQERAGGSQFF
TRBJ1-2 | TRBV30 | TRBD1 | - | TGTGCCTGGAGGAGACAGGGTTTCCTCCGTAGCTACACCTTC | CAWRRQGFLRSYTF
TRBJ1-5 | TRBV5-4 | TRBD1 | - | TGTGCCAGCAGCCCGGACAGGGGAGCTCAGCCCCAGCATTTT | CASSPDRGAQPQHF
TRBJ1-1 | TRBV7-2 | - | - | TGTGCCAGCAGCTTCCGATGGAAGGGGACTGAAGCTTTCTTT | CASSFRWKGTEAFF
TRBJ1-5 | TRBV19 | - | - | TGTGCCAGTAGTATATTGGGGGTCGGGGGAGGACAGCCCCAGCATTTT | CASSILGVGGGQPQHF
TRBJ2-2 | TRBV6-5 | - | - | TGTGCCAGCAGTCCCGGGGAGGATGACACCGGGGAGCTGTTTTTT | CASSPGEDDTGELFF
TRBJ1-5 | TRBV6-5 | TRBD1 | - | TGTGCCAGCAGTCCTAGACAGGGGGCTATTCAGCCCCAGCATTTT | CASSPRQGAIQPQHF
TRBJ2-7 | TRBV7-9 | - | - | TGTGCCAGCAGTCGCGACAGAGTCAACTCCTACAAGCAGTACTTC | CASSRDRVNSYKQYF
TRBJ2-7 | TRBV27 | - | few | TGTGCCAGCAGGACCCAGGGTTTTAGCGAGCAGTACTTC | CASRTQGFSEQYF
TRBJ1-2 | TRBV19 | - | - | TGTGCCAGTAGTCCACCTCAGGGTATTAACTATGGCTACACCTTC | CASSPPQGINYGYTF
TRBJ2-1 | TRBV5-1 | - | once | TGCGCCAGCAGCTTGAGAGATGAGCAGTTCTTC | CASSLRDEQFF
TRBJ2-5 | TRBV25-1 | - | - | TGTGCCAGCAGTGAATCCCGAGGGATGGGGGGGACCCAGTACTTC | CASSESRGMGGTQYF
TRBJ2-1 | TRBV19 | - | few | TGTGCCAGTAGTAGGGGACTCGCTGAGCAGTTCTTC | CASSRGLAEQFF
TRBJ1-1 | TRBV5-8 | - | - | TGTGCCAGCTCGGGGACAAGCTCAGCGGTTGGGGACACTGAAGCTTTCTTT | CASSGTSSAVGDTEAFF
TRBJ1-2 | TRBV7-9 | - | - | TGTTCCAGCAGCGCACTATCCGGGACTACCAACTATGGCTACACCTTC | CSSSALSGTTNYGYTF
TRBJ1-1 | TRBV19 | TRBD1 | - | TGTGCCAGTAGCGGACAGGGGTTCACTGAAGCTTTCTTT | CASSGQGFTEAFF
TRBJ2-1 | TRBV5-4 | - | once | TGTGCCAGCAGCCCCGGCGGTGGTTCGGATGAGCAGTTCTTC | CASSPGGGSDEQFF
TRBJ2-7 | TRBV11-2 | TRBD2 | - | TGTGCCAGCAGCCGCCTAGACTGGACTAGCGGGGCCTACGAGCAGTACTTC | CASSRLDWTSGAYEQYF
TRBJ2-1 | TRBV2 | TRBD2 | - | TGTGCCAGCAGTTTCACTAGCGAAATCTACAATGAGCAGTTCTTC | CASSFTSEIYNEQFF
TRBJ1-1 | TRBV19 | - | few | TGTGCCAGTAGCACAGGGATGAACACTGAAGCTTTCTTT | CASSTGMNTEAFF
TRBJ1-2 | TRBV19 | TRBD1 | - | TGTGCCAGTAGTGCGGACAGGGGACTGTCCTATGGCTACACCTTC | CASSADRGLSYGYTF
TRBJ1-5 | TRBV30 | - | - | TGTGCCTGGAGAGCTACAGGGAGTACTAATCAGCCCCAGCATTTT | CAWRATGSTNQPQHF
TRBJ1-1 | TRBV6-1 | TRBD1 | - | TGTGCCAGCAGTGTTGTGACAGGGCTGAACACTGAAGCTTTCTTT | CASSVVTGLNTEAFF
TRBJ1-2 | TRBV6-5 | - | - | TGTGCCAGCAAGGAGGGCGATAGGGGCTACACCTTC | CASKEGDRGYTF
TRBJ2-1 | TRBV5-1 | TRBD1 | - | TGCGCCAGCAGCTACACAGGGGGTATGGATGAGCAGTTCTTC | CASSYTGGMDEQFF
TRBJ2-7 | TRBV11-2 | TRBD1 | - | TGTGCCAGCAGCTTAGGGTACAGGGGAAAATCCTACGAGCAGTACTTC | CASSLGYRGKSYEQYF
TRBJ2-3 | TRBV28 | TRBD2 | - | TGTGCCAGCATCGCCGGACTAGCGGGGGCCGCTGGCACAGATACGCAGTATTTT | CASIAGLAGAAGTDTQYF
TRBJ2-7 | TRBV5-6 | - | once | TGTGCCAGCAGCTTGGCCCCGGGGATTGCCTACGAGCAGTACTTC | CASSLAPGIAYEQYF
TRBJ1-1 | TRBV6-1 | - | - | TGTGCCAGCTGGGGAGAACTGAACACTGAAGCTTTCTTT | CASWGELNTEAFF